Below are 17 T cell receptor beta chains sequenced from a single sample in a study of tumor-infiltrating lymphocytes in primary liver carcinoma. It was unsorted whole blood that yielded blood RNA, and germline DNA was also extracted. cDNA specific to TCR beta was made from around 530 ng of total RNA, with a constant-region primer employed for priming. Libraries for TCR beta were built through three nested multiplex PCR rounds, which together made up a slightly modified ARM-PCR procedure. The first two PCR rounds used TRBV1-TRBV30 forward primers with a C-beta reverse primer, about 10 cycles each. TCRdb analysed the multiplex PCR reads with MiXCR anew, one entry per CDR3 protein. This table has about 180,000 distinct CDR3 sequences, less than 65% appearing once. Sequencing used peripheral blood. These receptors originate from a man aged 40-50 years with primary liver carcinoma and hepatitis B virus infection.

V is TRBV6-1 and J is TRBJ2-4; D gene ambiguous. Between the trimmed V and J ends, which lost 5 bases and 0 bases, there was a span of 11 bases. CDR3 size: 15 residues. CDR1 and CDR2 (germline): MNHNS, SASEGT. This CDR3 is CASSTNPLAKNIQYF. The CDR3 DNA sequence: TGTGCCAGCAGTACTAACCCCCTAGCCAAAAACATTCAGTACTTC.

This clonotype appeared many times. The chain links TRBV11-2 to TRBJ1-1; maybe TRBD1 (6 bases). Germline CDR1 reads SGHAT; CDR2 reads FQNNGV. V lost 5 bases to trimming and J lost 2 bases, with 15 bases between them. The CDR3 is 15 amino acids. The CDR3 nucleotides are TGTGCCAGCAGCAGGGGGACTATAACCAACACTGAAGCTTTCTTT. Residues: CASSRGTITNTEAFF.

The genes are TRBV5-4 and TRBJ1-1, with D possibly matching TRBD1 (5 bases). The ends were cut back, 4 bases at V and 5 bases at J, with 9 bases in the middle. Germline loops: CDR1 SGHNT, CDR2 YYREEE (reference sequence). The CDR3 is 12 residues long. The CDR3: CASSPDSTEAFF. The CDR3 nucleotides read TGTGCCAGCAGCCCAGACAGTACTGAAGCTTTCTTT. The full variable domain, in which reference TRBV5-4 and TRBJ1-1 provide the parts outside the CDR3, is ETGVTQSPTHLIKTRGQQVTLRCSSQSGHNTVSWYQQALGQGPQFIFQYYREEENGRGNFPPRFSGLQFPNYSSELNVNALELDDSALYLCASSPDSTEAFFGQGTRLTVV.

V usage is TRBV7-9 and J usage is TRBJ2-7; D might be TRBD2 (6 bases). Germline values: CDR1 SEHNR, CDR2 FQNEAQ (reference sequence). This CDR3 has 12 residues. Trimming took 6 bases from V and 7 from J, leaving 13 bases between them. CDR3 residues: CASSPRDLEQYF. DNA of the CDR3: TGTGCCAGCAGTCCGCGGGACTTAGAGCAGTACTTC.

This clonotype has ten or more counts. This rearrangement joins TRBV11-2 to TRBJ1-5; D remains ambiguous. The CDR3 has 15 residues. From germline, CDR1 is SGHAT and CDR2 FQNNGV. Trimming removed 3 bases from V and 1 base from J, with 10 bases in between. The CDR3 DNA follows: TGTGCCAGCAGCTTCCCGGGTGAGAGCAATCAGCCCCAGCATTTT. Protein sequence: CASSFPGESNQPQHF.

About this clonotype itself: Germline is not matched at one junction end, which may reflect a read error. The V and J genes are TRBV11-1 and TRBJ2-2, with D unresolved. The CDR3 covers 16 residues. CDR1 is SGHAT, CDR2 FQDESV, per germline (reference sequence). CDR3 nucleotide sequence: TGTGCCGGCAGTTTACTCCCTGGGTTCGACACCGGGGAGCTGTTTTTT. It codes for CAGSLLPGFDTGELFF.

Note on this clonotype: The missing conserved phenylalanine or tryptophan at the end of this CDR3 makes a read error likely. The V call is TRBV10-2, the J call TRBJ1-1; no clear D. The CDR3 is 13 residues long. The V gene's germline CDR1 is WSHSY and CDR2 SAAADI. Trimming left V 7 bases short and J 3 bases short, with 12 bases between. CDR3 amino acids: CASMQVVDTEAFL. Here the CDR3 DNA reads TGCGCCAGCATGCAGGTGGTGGACACTGAAGCTTTCCTT.

Here the CDR3 DNA reads TGTGCCAGCAGTCCAGCCCGGTGGGGCGAAAAACTGTTTTTT. It encodes CASSPARWGEKLFF. The chain uses TRBV28 and TRBJ1-4; TRBD1 is a possible D gene (5 bases). V lost 5 bases and J 8 bases, leaving 15 bases between the germline ends. Germline CDR1 MDHEN, CDR2 SYDVKM. The CDR3 is made up of 14 amino acids.

This clonotype appeared a few times. The V and J genes are TRBV30 and TRBJ2-5; D gene ambiguous. Germline CDR1 GTSNPN, CDR2 SVGIG (reference sequence). The V end lost 3 bases, the J end lost 4 bases, and 9 bases lay between the germline ends. This CDR3 is built from 12 residues. Here the CDR3 reads CAWSLYGETQYF. In DNA form, the CDR3 reads TGTGCCTGGAGCTTGTACGGAGAGACCCAGTACTTC.

There are many counts of this clonotype. CDR3 nucleotides: TGTGCCAGCAGCATTTGGACCGAATCCTACGAGCAGTACTTC. It translates to CASSIWTESYEQYF. The rearrangement links TRBV11-2 to TRBJ2-7; no clear D gene. Per germline, CDR1 SGHAT and CDR2 FQNNGV. This CDR3 region has 14 residues. V was shortened by 5 bases and J by 1 base, with 12 bases between the two germline ends.

V is TRBV12-3 or TRBV12-4 and J is TRBJ1-2; D is undetermined. This CDR3 has 12 residues. Trimming left V 9 bases short and J 7 bases short, with 15 bases between. CDR3 protein: CASTGYRLGYTF. CDR3 nucleotides: TGTGCCAGTACGGGCTACCGGCTTGGCTACACCTTC.

Concerning this clonotype: A read error may explain this, as a much larger clone is one base away. The V call is TRBV29-1, the J call TRBJ2-1, with D perhaps TRBD2 (5 bases). This CDR3 has 12 amino acids. Germline V gives CDR1 SQVTM, CDR2 ANQGSEA. The CDR3 nucleotides read TGCAGCGTTGATCGGACTTCAAATGAGCTGTTCTTC. Translating it yields CSVDRTSNELFF.

This clonotype has just a few counts. A much larger clone lies one base from this, so it may be a read error. This chain uses TRBV5-6 with TRBJ2-5, with a weak D call TRBD2 (5 bases). The CDR3 consists of 14 residues. Germline assignment: CDR1 SGHDT and CDR2 YYEEEE. CDR3: CAGSLNSGRETQYF. The DNA of the CDR3 is TGTGCCGGCAGCCTGAACAGCGGTAGGGAGACCCAGTACTTC.

The DNA for the CDR3 is TGTGCCAGCAGCCCTGGGGACACCTGGGGTGGGGAGCTGTTTTTT. This sequence encodes CASSPGDTWGGELFF. The V call is TRBV11-2, the J call TRBJ2-2, with D possibly matching TRBD1 (6 bases). CDR1 SGHAT and CDR2 FQNNGV come from the germline V gene. Trimming took 5 bases from V and 8 from J, leaving 18 bases between them. The CDR3 is 15 residues long.

This chain links TRBV6-1 with TRBJ1-5; 9 nucleotides agree with TRBD1. V trimming: 2 bases; J trimming: 6 bases; junction bases outside the gene matches: 11. Germline CDR1 MNHNS, CDR2 SASEGT. This CDR3 comprises 17 residues. The CDR3 nucleotides read TGTGCCAGCAGTGAACTCTGGGGACAGGGAGAGGGTCAGCCCCAGCATTTT. As protein: CASSELWGQGEGQPQHF.

The chain links TRBV6-6 to TRBJ2-2; no clear D. Trimming stripped 5 bases from V and 8 bases from J, with 21 bases between. CDR1 is MNHNY, CDR2 SVGAGI, per germline (reference sequence). The CDR3 is made up of 16 amino acids. This CDR3 is CASSPMSLHGPGELFF. In DNA form, the CDR3 reads TGTGCCAGCAGTCCCATGAGCCTACACGGTCCTGGGGAGCTGTTTTTT.

The sample holds a few counts of this clonotype. V usage is TRBV6-2 or TRBV6-3 and J usage is TRBJ2-1, with a weak D call TRBD2 (5 bases). The CDR3 is 15 residues long. The V gene lost 3 bases and the J gene lost 7 bases, with 16 bases spanning the gap. The germline CDR1 and CDR2 sequences are MNHEY and SVGEGT. The CDR3, as DNA: TGTGCCAGCAGTTATATGGCGGAGAGAGGGAATGAGCAGTTCTTC. Translated, it gives CASSYMAERGNEQFF.